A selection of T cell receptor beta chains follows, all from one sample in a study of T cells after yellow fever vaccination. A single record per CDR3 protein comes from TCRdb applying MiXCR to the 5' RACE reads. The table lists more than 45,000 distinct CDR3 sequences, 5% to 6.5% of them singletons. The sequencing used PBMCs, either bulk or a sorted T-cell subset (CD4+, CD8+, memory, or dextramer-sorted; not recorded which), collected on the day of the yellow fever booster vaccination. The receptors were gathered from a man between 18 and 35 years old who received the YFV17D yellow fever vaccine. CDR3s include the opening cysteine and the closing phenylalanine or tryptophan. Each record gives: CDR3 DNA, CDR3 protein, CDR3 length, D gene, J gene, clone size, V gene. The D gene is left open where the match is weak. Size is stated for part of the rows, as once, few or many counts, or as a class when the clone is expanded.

CDR3 DNA: TGTGCCAGTTATACCGCCTACAATGAGCAGTTCTTC; CDR3 protein: CASYTAYNEQFF; CDR3 length: 12; D gene: .; J gene: TRBJ2-1; clone size: many; V gene: TRBV7-9
CDR3 DNA: TGTGCCAGCAGTTTCCGAGGACTAGCGGGGATCGCAGATACGCAGTATTTT; CDR3 protein: CASSFRGLAGIADTQYF; CDR3 length: 17; D gene: TRBD2; J gene: TRBJ2-3; clone size: .; V gene: TRBV27
CDR3 DNA: TGTGCCAGCCACAAAGGGGACAGAGCCTACAATGAGCAGTTCTTC; CDR3 protein: CASHKGDRAYNEQFF; CDR3 length: 15; D gene: TRBD1; J gene: TRBJ2-1; clone size: few; V gene: TRBV7-2
CDR3 DNA: TGTGCCAGCAGCTTGGTATCTAGCCGGGAGACCCAGTACTTC; CDR3 protein: CASSLVSSRETQYF; CDR3 length: 14; D gene: .; J gene: TRBJ2-5; clone size: .; V gene: TRBV5-4
CDR3 DNA: TGTGCCATCAGTGAGGGAGGGTTCCAAGAGACCCAGTACTTC; CDR3 protein: CAISEGGFQETQYF; CDR3 length: 14; D gene: .; J gene: TRBJ2-5; clone size: few; V gene: TRBV10-3
CDR3 DNA: TGTGCCAGCACCTATTACAGGGAGACCCAGTACTTC; CDR3 protein: CASTYYRETQYF; CDR3 length: 12; D gene: .; J gene: TRBJ2-5; clone size: many; V gene: TRBV7-9
CDR3 DNA: TGTGCCACCCTAGGTGGGGGAAAAAACATTCAGTACTTC; CDR3 protein: CATLGGGKNIQYF; CDR3 length: 13; D gene: .; J gene: TRBJ2-4; clone size: few; V gene: TRBV6-2/TRBV6-3
CDR3 DNA: TGCGCCAGCAGCTCCGTGACAGGAGTAGCCAAAAACATTCAGTACTTC; CDR3 protein: CASSSVTGVAKNIQYF; CDR3 length: 16; D gene: .; J gene: TRBJ2-4; clone size: few; V gene: TRBV5-1
CDR3 DNA: TGTGCCAGCACCTTCCGGGGCGCGAGCAATCAGCCCCAGCATTTT; CDR3 protein: CASTFRGASNQPQHF; CDR3 length: 15; D gene: .; J gene: TRBJ1-5; clone size: few; V gene: TRBV5-5
CDR3 DNA: TGTGCCAGCAGCCCTGGAGGGGGGCCCCGCTACGAGCAGTACTTC; CDR3 protein: CASSPGGGPRYEQYF; CDR3 length: 15; D gene: .; J gene: TRBJ2-7; clone size: many; V gene: TRBV7-9
CDR3 DNA: TGTGCCAGTAGTATAGGGGGCGGATATGGCTACACCTTC; CDR3 protein: CASSIGGGYGYTF; CDR3 length: 13; D gene: .; J gene: TRBJ1-2; clone size: .; V gene: TRBV19
CDR3 DNA: TGCGCCAGCAGACTCCAGGACAGGGGTGGGGAGACCCAGTACTTC; CDR3 protein: CASRLQDRGGETQYF; CDR3 length: 15; D gene: TRBD1; J gene: TRBJ2-5; clone size: many; V gene: TRBV5-1
CDR3 DNA: TGCAGTGCCCCACGGCTTATTTATGGCTACACCTTC; CDR3 protein: CSAPRLIYGYTF; CDR3 length: 12; D gene: .; J gene: TRBJ1-2; clone size: many; V gene: TRBV20-1
CDR3 DNA: TGTGCCAGCAGTTTAAGGTCGTATGGCTACACCTTC; CDR3 protein: CASSLRSYGYTF; CDR3 length: 12; D gene: .; J gene: TRBJ1-2; clone size: .; V gene: TRBV28
CDR3 DNA: TGTGCCAGCCACCGACAGGGCGGCGGGGAGCTGTTTTTT; CDR3 protein: CASHRQGGGELFF; CDR3 length: 13; D gene: TRBD1; J gene: TRBJ2-2; clone size: few; V gene: TRBV7-2
CDR3 DNA: TGTGCCAGTAGTATGGGTGGCAATGAGCAGTTCTTC; CDR3 protein: CASSMGGNEQFF; CDR3 length: 12; D gene: .; J gene: TRBJ2-1; clone size: .; V gene: TRBV19
CDR3 DNA: TGTGCCAGTAGTCCAGGGAGCTCCTATAATTCACCCCTCCACTTT; CDR3 protein: CASSPGSSYNSPLHF; CDR3 length: 15; D gene: .; J gene: TRBJ1-6; clone size: few; V gene: TRBV19
CDR3 DNA: TGTGCCAGCAGTTACTGGACCGGCTCTGGGGCCAACGTCCTGACTTTC; CDR3 protein: CASSYWTGSGANVLTF; CDR3 length: 16; D gene: .; J gene: TRBJ2-6; clone size: many; V gene: TRBV6-5
CDR3 DNA: TGTGCCAGCAGTTTAGGGGGTCTTTATTCACCCCTCCACTTT; CDR3 protein: CASSLGGLYSPLHF; CDR3 length: 14; D gene: .; J gene: TRBJ1-6; clone size: many; V gene: TRBV27
CDR3 DNA: TGTGCCATCAGTGAGAACTTCTTATACAATGAGCAGTTCTTC; CDR3 protein: CAISENFLYNEQFF; CDR3 length: 14; D gene: .; J gene: TRBJ2-1; clone size: .; V gene: TRBV10-3
CDR3 DNA: TGTGCCAGCAGTTACTCGACAGGGCGATTCGATGAGCAGTTCTTC; CDR3 protein: CASSYSTGRFDEQFF; CDR3 length: 15; D gene: TRBD1; J gene: TRBJ2-1; clone size: many; V gene: TRBV6-5
CDR3 DNA: TGTGCCAGCAGTAAGGACAGACACGAGCAGTACTTC; CDR3 protein: CASSKDRHEQYF; CDR3 length: 12; D gene: .; J gene: TRBJ2-7; clone size: many; V gene: TRBV6-2/TRBV6-3
CDR3 DNA: TGTGCCAGCAGTTCGACAGTTACCTCAAGCTCCTACGAGCAGTACTTC; CDR3 protein: CASSSTVTSSSYEQYF; CDR3 length: 16; D gene: .; J gene: TRBJ2-7; clone size: .; V gene: TRBV12-3/TRBV12-4
CDR3 DNA: TGTGCCAGCAGCCCAGGGACAGAAGAGACCCAGTACTTC; CDR3 protein: CASSPGTEETQYF; CDR3 length: 13; D gene: TRBD1; J gene: TRBJ2-5; clone size: many; V gene: TRBV7-2
CDR3 DNA: TGCAGCGTGGGAAGGAACAATGAGCAGTTCTTC; CDR3 protein: CSVGRNNEQFF; CDR3 length: 11; D gene: .; J gene: TRBJ2-1; clone size: many; V gene: TRBV29-1
CDR3 DNA: TGTGCCAGCAGCTTAAATACAGTGGCTGAAGCTTTCTTT; CDR3 protein: CASSLNTVAEAFF; CDR3 length: 13; D gene: .; J gene: TRBJ1-1; clone size: many; V gene: TRBV7-3
CDR3 DNA: TGTGCCAGCAGCGTCCCAAGGACTAGCGGACAAGAGACCCAGTACTTC; CDR3 protein: CASSVPRTSGQETQYF; CDR3 length: 16; D gene: TRBD2; J gene: TRBJ2-5; clone size: few; V gene: TRBV9
CDR3 DNA: TGTGCCAGCAGCCCCGACAGGGGGAGCTACAATGAGCAGTTCTTC; CDR3 protein: CASSPDRGSYNEQFF; CDR3 length: 15; D gene: TRBD1; J gene: TRBJ2-1; clone size: many; V gene: TRBV7-3
CDR3 DNA: TGCGCCAGCAGCCAAGATCCAGGGTCTGGAAACACCATATATTTT; CDR3 protein: CASSQDPGSGNTIYF; CDR3 length: 15; D gene: .; J gene: TRBJ1-3; clone size: few; V gene: TRBV4-1
CDR3 DNA: TGTGCCAGCAGTTTATGGGGGACCCAGTACTTC; CDR3 protein: CASSLWGTQYF; CDR3 length: 11; D gene: .; J gene: TRBJ2-5; clone size: .; V gene: TRBV12-3/TRBV12-4
CDR3 DNA: TGCGCCAGCAGCTGGGAGGGGGGGAATGAGCAGTTCTTC; CDR3 protein: CASSWEGGNEQFF; CDR3 length: 13; D gene: .; J gene: TRBJ2-1; clone size: many; V gene: TRBV5-1
CDR3 DNA: TGCAGCGTTGAGGCAGGGAGGGAAGAGACCCAGTACTTC; CDR3 protein: CSVEAGREETQYF; CDR3 length: 13; D gene: TRBD2; J gene: TRBJ2-5; clone size: many; V gene: TRBV29-1
CDR3 DNA: TGCAGCGTGGGACTTCCAGTAAACACCCAAGAGACCCAGTACTTC; CDR3 protein: CSVGLPVNTQETQYF; CDR3 length: 15; D gene: .; J gene: TRBJ2-5; clone size: many; V gene: TRBV29-1
CDR3 DNA: TGTGCCAGCAGCCCAGGGTTCCATCAGCCCCAGCATTTT; CDR3 protein: CASSPGFHQPQHF; CDR3 length: 13; D gene: .; J gene: TRBJ1-5; clone size: .; V gene: TRBV7-6
CDR3 DNA: TGTGCCAGCAGCCCAGTAGGAGGGGAGCCCCAGCATTTT; CDR3 protein: CASSPVGGEPQHF; CDR3 length: 13; D gene: .; J gene: TRBJ1-5; clone size: .; V gene: TRBV5-5
CDR3 DNA: TGTGCCAGCAGTGAATTAGTTAGGTTGAACACTGAAGCTTTCTTT; CDR3 protein: CASSELVRLNTEAFF; CDR3 length: 15; D gene: .; J gene: TRBJ1-1; clone size: few; V gene: TRBV6-1
CDR3 DNA: TGTGCCAGCTCACCCCTAGCGGGGGCCCACAATGAGCAGTTCTTC; CDR3 protein: CASSPLAGAHNEQFF; CDR3 length: 15; D gene: TRBD2; J gene: TRBJ2-1; clone size: few; V gene: TRBV18
CDR3 DNA: TGTGCCAGCCTTAAAGTCGGGCCACCCGGGCGCTACACCTTC; CDR3 protein: CASLKVGPPGRYTF; CDR3 length: 14; D gene: .; J gene: TRBJ1-2; clone size: many; V gene: TRBV6-2/TRBV6-3
CDR3 DNA: TGTGCCAGCAGTTACTCCGGCGGGGGGTTCACAGATACGCAGTATTTT; CDR3 protein: CASSYSGGGFTDTQYF; CDR3 length: 16; D gene: TRBD2; J gene: TRBJ2-3; clone size: many; V gene: TRBV6-5
CDR3 DNA: TGTGCCAGCACCACGACAGGGTGGGATGAAAAACTGTTTTTT; CDR3 protein: CASTTTGWDEKLFF; CDR3 length: 14; D gene: TRBD1; J gene: TRBJ1-4; clone size: few; V gene: TRBV12-3/TRBV12-4
CDR3 DNA: TGTGCCAGCAGCCTGAGGACAGGGGTGGCTAACTATGGCTACACCTTC; CDR3 protein: CASSLRTGVANYGYTF; CDR3 length: 16; D gene: TRBD1; J gene: TRBJ1-2; clone size: many; V gene: TRBV7-9
CDR3 DNA: TGTGCCACCAGCAGAGGGACAGGTTGGGAGACCCAGTACTTC; CDR3 protein: CATSRGTGWETQYF; CDR3 length: 14; D gene: TRBD1; J gene: TRBJ2-5; clone size: many; V gene: TRBV15